The rows below give T cell receptor beta chains drawn from one sample of a study of blood T cell repertoires in COVID-19. Sequencing was performed with immunoSEQ multiplex PCR; in TCRdb, only in-frame clones are kept and a portion is missing. The sample shows hundreds of thousands of clones, 80% to 90% of them seen only once. Sequences were obtained from peripheral blood. These receptors were collected from a woman aged 25 to 39 with active or convalescent COVID-19. Both conserved end residues are part of each CDR3. Fields, in order: J gene, D gene, clone size, V gene, CDR3 protein, CDR3 DNA. A D gene is named only where the DNA matches it firmly. Only part of the rows carry a size: once, few, many, or a class if the clone is expanded.

j_call: TRBJ1-1; d_call: TRBD1; clone_size: few; v_call: TRBV18; cdr3_aa: CASSPVTGSNTEAFF; cdr3_nt: TGTGCCAGCTCACCGGTGACAGGGTCGAACACTGAAGCTTTCTTT
j_call: TRBJ2-1; d_call: TRBD2; clone_size: NA; v_call: TRBV5-8; cdr3_aa: CASSSNPGGRGYEQFF; cdr3_nt: TGTGCCAGCAGCTCCAACCCTGGCGGGAGGGGCTATGAGCAGTTCTTC
j_call: TRBJ2-3; d_call: TRBD2; clone_size: NA; v_call: TRBV7-8; cdr3_aa: CASSLVPFTTSGGDTQYF; cdr3_nt: TGTGCCAGCAGCTTAGTGCCCTTTACGACTAGCGGGGGAGATACGCAGTATTTT
j_call: TRBJ2-5; d_call: NA; clone_size: few; v_call: TRBV24-1; cdr3_aa: CATSDGAKETQYF; cdr3_nt: TGTGCCACCAGTGATGGAGCTAAAGAGACCCAGTACTTC
j_call: TRBJ1-1; d_call: TRBD1; clone_size: few; v_call: TRBV18; cdr3_aa: CASSLGTGGMNTEAFF; cdr3_nt: TGTGCCAGCTCACTGGGGACAGGGGGTATGAACACTGAAGCTTTCTTT
j_call: TRBJ1-1; d_call: NA; clone_size: NA; v_call: TRBV6-1; cdr3_aa: CASSEGGGNTEAFF; cdr3_nt: TGTGCCAGCAGTGAGGGGGGAGGGAACACTGAAGCTTTCTTT
j_call: TRBJ1-2; d_call: TRBD1; clone_size: NA; v_call: TRBV6-5; cdr3_aa: CASSWGQASGYTF; cdr3_nt: TGTGCCAGCAGTTGGGGACAGGCTAGCGGCTACACCTTC
j_call: TRBJ2-5; d_call: NA; clone_size: NA; v_call: TRBV3-1/TRBV3-2; cdr3_aa: CASSQRGSGIGETQYF; cdr3_nt: TGTGCCAGCAGCCAACGGGGGTCAGGGATTGGAGAGACCCAGTACTTC
j_call: TRBJ1-5; d_call: NA; clone_size: NA; v_call: TRBV3-1/TRBV3-2; cdr3_aa: CASSQGRASYSNQPQHF; cdr3_nt: TGTGCCAGCAGCCAAGGGAGAGCAAGTTATAGCAATCAGCCCCAGCATTTT
j_call: TRBJ1-1; d_call: NA; clone_size: NA; v_call: TRBV5-1; cdr3_aa: CASSWKPETMNTEAFF; cdr3_nt: TGCGCCAGCAGCTGGAAACCAGAGACTATGAACACTGAAGCTTTCTTT
j_call: TRBJ2-7; d_call: TRBD2; clone_size: NA; v_call: TRBV11-2; cdr3_aa: CASSLSSGNSYEQYF; cdr3_nt: TGTGCCAGCAGCTTATCTAGCGGAAACTCCTACGAGCAGTACTTC
j_call: TRBJ1-3; d_call: NA; clone_size: NA; v_call: TRBV11-2; cdr3_aa: CASSLAPGAGNTIYF; cdr3_nt: TGTGCCAGCAGCTTAGCCCCGGGGGCTGGAAACACCATATATTTT
j_call: TRBJ1-3; d_call: NA; clone_size: NA; v_call: TRBV9; cdr3_aa: CASSVLSGNTIYF; cdr3_nt: TGTGCCAGCAGCGTACTATCTGGAAACACCATATATTTT
j_call: TRBJ1-2; d_call: NA; clone_size: NA; v_call: TRBV6-1; cdr3_aa: CASSELPGDGYTF; cdr3_nt: TGTGCCAGCAGTGAACTCCCAGGGGATGGCTACACCTTC
j_call: TRBJ1-5; d_call: NA; clone_size: NA; v_call: TRBV3-1/TRBV3-2; cdr3_aa: CASSPQGNQPQHF; cdr3_nt: TGTGCCAGCAGCCCACAGGGCAATCAGCCCCAGCATTTT
j_call: TRBJ2-7; d_call: TRBD2; clone_size: NA; v_call: TRBV27; cdr3_aa: CASGLAGGHEQYF; cdr3_nt: TGTGCCAGCGGACTAGCGGGAGGACACGAGCAGTACTTC
j_call: TRBJ1-6; d_call: TRBD1; clone_size: NA; v_call: TRBV7-9; cdr3_aa: CASSARTGGGNSPLHF; cdr3_nt: TGTGCCAGCAGCGCCCGGACAGGGGGAGGCAATTCACCCCTCCACTTT
j_call: TRBJ1-2; d_call: TRBD1; clone_size: NA; v_call: TRBV27; cdr3_aa: CASTLGTGSNYGYTF; cdr3_nt: TGTGCCAGCACTTTGGGGACAGGGTCTAACTATGGCTACACCTTC
j_call: TRBJ1-5; d_call: NA; clone_size: NA; v_call: TRBV6-6; cdr3_aa: CASSSTGYQPQHF; cdr3_nt: TGTGCCAGCAGTTCTACAGGGTATCAGCCCCAGCATTTT
j_call: TRBJ1-5; d_call: NA; clone_size: few; v_call: TRBV11-2; cdr3_aa: CASSLDSNQPQHF; cdr3_nt: TGTGCCAGCAGCTTGGACAGTAATCAGCCCCAGCATTTT
j_call: TRBJ2-1; d_call: TRBD2; clone_size: NA; v_call: TRBV29-1; cdr3_aa: CSVVLRGGVYNEQFF; cdr3_nt: TGCAGCGTTGTCCTACGGGGGGGGGTTTACAATGAGCAGTTCTTC
j_call: TRBJ1-2; d_call: NA; clone_size: NA; v_call: TRBV14; cdr3_aa: CASSRLEGFYGYTF; cdr3_nt: TGTGCCAGCAGCCGACTAGAAGGGTTTTATGGCTACACCTTC
j_call: TRBJ1-1; d_call: TRBD1; clone_size: once; v_call: TRBV4-1; cdr3_aa: CASSQDPDRGGTEAFF; cdr3_nt: TGCGCCAGCAGCCAAGACCCTGACAGGGGTGGCACTGAAGCTTTCTTT
j_call: TRBJ1-6; d_call: NA; clone_size: NA; v_call: TRBV7-2; cdr3_aa: CASSSNNSPLHF; cdr3_nt: TGTGCCAGCAGCTCCAATAATTCACCCCTCCACTTT
j_call: TRBJ2-1; d_call: TRBD1; clone_size: NA; v_call: TRBV6-1; cdr3_aa: CASSDPEIGQVGYNEQFF; cdr3_nt: TGTGCCAGCAGTGACCCAGAAATTGGACAGGTAGGGTACAATGAGCAGTTCTTC
j_call: TRBJ2-1; d_call: TRBD2; clone_size: NA; v_call: TRBV5-6; cdr3_aa: CASSLPGGSNEQFF; cdr3_nt: TGTGCCAGCAGCCTTCCTGGCGGGAGCAATGAGCAGTTCTTC
j_call: TRBJ1-2; d_call: NA; clone_size: NA; v_call: TRBV5-1; cdr3_aa: CASSLASGVRYGYTF; cdr3_nt: TGCGCCAGCAGCTTGGCCTCAGGTGTTCGCTATGGCTACACCTTC
j_call: TRBJ2-3; d_call: NA; clone_size: once; v_call: TRBV3-1/TRBV3-2; cdr3_aa: CASSQVEESEFGPQYF; cdr3_nt: TGTGCCAGCAGCCAGGTTGAAGAGAGCGAGTTCGGTCCGCAGTATTTT
j_call: TRBJ1-6; d_call: NA; clone_size: NA; v_call: TRBV5-1; cdr3_aa: CASSLEVGSNSPLHF; cdr3_nt: TGCGCCAGCAGCTTGGAAGTGGGGAGTAATTCACCCCTCCACTTT